This T cell receptor (beta chain) was found in a study of CD8 T cells in Susac syndrome. Whole-study context: Patients with Susac syndrome were therapy-naive, treated with corticosteroids, or treated with intravenous immunoglobulin alone when blood was collected. Study-level findings and limits: Regarding the TCR sequencing and HLA analysis, the study admitted that a relatively small number of individuals were involved.

Random hexamers were used to reverse transcribe the RNA input (about 0.5 to 1 ug). TCRdb passed the immunoSEQ multiplex PCR reads through MiXCR, listing each CDR3 protein once. The table records fewer than 200,000 distinct CDR3 sequences, 91% of them present only once. J was trimmed by 9 bases and V by 2 bases; bases with no gene match: 8. Per the germline V gene, CDR1 is DFQATT and CDR2 is SNEGSKA (reference sequence). The CDR3 consists of 14 residues. While CD8+ and CD4+ T cells were isolated negatively, TEMRA cells were enriched by FACS. The sample holds one count of this clonotype. No antigen is known for it.

Sequencing input: CD4+ T cells from PBMCs. The clonotype originates from a human donor with Susac syndrome. This chain connects TRBV20-1 to TRBJ2-1, with 9 bases aligning to TRBD2. Here the CDR3 reads CSARPLGGGAEQFF. The CDR3 DNA follows: TGCAGTGCTAGACCCCTGGGCGGGGGGGCTGAGCAGTTCTTC.